This T cell receptor beta chain is from a study of blood T cell repertoires in COVID-19. Study-wide background: Spain, Italy and the United States supplied samples that represented acute and convalescent COVID-19.

This clone has only one observation. Grouping used clinical history reported by participants in a survey and questionnaire. Germline V gives CDR1 SGDLS, CDR2 YYNGEE. This CDR3 is 16 amino acids long. V was pared by 0 bases and J by 0 bases, with 11 bases between. How the authors handled the data: Estimation of nucleated cell counts was performed using reference gene primer amplification. Profiling relied on immunoSEQ multiplex PCR, and the TCRdb table lists in-frame clones only, not all of them. Clone size and the V and J calls come from that table; the DNA yielded D and trimming. The table includes 470,000 or so clones, 87% detected once.

The sequenced sample consisted of PBMCs or T cells enriched from blood (not recorded which). The sequence derives from a woman younger than 30 with acute COVID-19. The chain links TRBV9 to TRBJ2-3, with D perhaps TRBD2 (6 bases). Here the CDR3 DNA reads TGTGCCAGCAGCGTAGAAGGCGGGAAAAGCACAGATACGCAGTATTTT. It encodes CASSVEGGKSTDTQYF. The full variable domain, in which reference TRBV9 and TRBJ2-3 provide the parts outside the CDR3, is DSGVTQTPKHLITATGQRVTLRCSPRSGDLSVYWYQQSLDQGLQFLIQYYNGEERAKGNILERFSAQQFPDLHSELNLSSLELGDSALYFCASSVEGGKSTDTQYFGPGTRLTVL.